This TCR beta chain emerged from a study of blood T cell repertoires in COVID-19 (dated by TCRdb to 2020 to 2022). Background on the whole study: Samples from collaborators originated in the United States, Italy and Spain and spanned both the acute and convalescent phases of COVID-19. Where available, HLA class I and class II types were taken from metadata supplied by the sample provider and were not determined by assay-based typing. The dataset comprised deeply sampled blood TCRbeta repertoires from subjects exposed to, actively infected with, or recovered from COVID-19. A freely available public database, intended as a resource for researchers studying the immune response to SARS-CoV-2, is where the repertoires were released. The samples were drawn from two sources: the first 160 participants of the ongoing ImmuneRACE study, and over 1,000 subjects contributed by 6 global collaborators. Sample metadata almost always included a de-identified subject ID, COVID-19 status, age in years and sex. The prospective study material was composed of cDNA or gDNA derived from T cells, B-cell-depleted T cells, or PBMCs.

In the prospective study, participants were roughly 18 to 100 years old, resided in 24 geographic areas of the United States, and were enrolled through a virtual design. Cohort assignment in the prospective study relied on participant-reported clinical history from a screening survey and a study questionnaire. For ImmuneRACE Cohort 3, a participant was defined as recovered based on two consecutive negative NP/OP PCR tests, clearance by a healthcare professional, or resolution of symptoms. Each participant in the prospective study had whole blood, serum and a nasopharyngeal or oropharyngeal swab collected by mobile phlebotomists. Prospective study participants could optionally give additional blood draws and questionnaires over an approximately 2-month period. Prospective study blood samples were shipped either frozen or at room temperature before DNA extraction. On this clone itself: Its antigen is not yet known. No clone much larger than this one lies a single base away; base qualities are absent.

The CDR3 spans 16 residues, from the cysteine through the phenylalanine. The retained sequence is limited to the CDR3, 48 bases, with the frame set at the first base. CDR1 ENHRY and CDR2 SYGVKD are derived from the germline V gene. V has 1 base trimmed and J has 6 bases trimmed; junction bases matching no gene number 6. TCRbeta CDR3 regions were amplified from genomic DNA using the immunoSEQ Assay, a bias-controlled multiplex PCR. The authors' pipeline ran thus. Within the assay, amplification of reference gene primers was used to estimate how many nucleated cells each sample contained. To quantify the absolute abundance of each unique TCRbeta CDR3 rearrangement, sequence reads were collapsed and filtered. For each sample, productive Simpson clonality was calculated as the square root of Simpson's diversity index over productive rearrangements. In TCRdb, the immuneACCESS table is reduced to in-frame sequences with V and J assigned. These tables do not hold every clone; where another copy was compared, an unresolved V gene accounts for under half, and the others remain unexplained. From that table come the V and J calls and clone size; the DNA was used to work out D and trimming. This sample holds hundreds of thousands of clones; approximately 87% were observed only once. Approximately 9.3% of the sample is held by the ten biggest clonotypes.

Study-wide conclusions, independent of this receptor: How much clinical and demographic metadata was included differed by source and by participant, and the metadata was provided uncurated.

Sequences were obtained from PBMCs or T cells enriched from blood (not recorded which). The V and J genes are TRBV10-3 and TRBJ2-2; 9 of the junction bases match TRBD2. The sequence derives from a woman aged 50 to 60 who had recovered from COVID-19. For the CDR3, the sequence is CAISEFGSGGSGELFF. In nucleotides, the sequence is TGTGCCATCAGTGAGTTTGGTAGCGGGGGATCCGGGGAGCTGTTTTTT.